The present TCR beta chain was sequenced within a study of T cells in Graves' hyperthyroidism and ophthalmopathy. It was RNA transcripts that yielded the amplified TCR beta CDR3 regions. Initially, a first-round RT-PCR of the TCR CDR3 employed the HTBI primer set. TCRdb called the multiplex PCR reads again in MiXCR, with one record for every CDR3 protein. The data contain roughly 280,000 distinct CDR3 sequences, about 20% of them singletons. This clonotype came up once. The junction differs from germline at one of its ends, possibly a read error. Germline-derived CDR1 and CDR2 are DFQATT and SNEGSKA (reference sequence). This CDR3 region has 16 residues.

The TCR sequence derives from a man younger than 45 with Graves' ophthalmopathy. Sequencing was carried out using blood. J is TRBJ2-3 and V is TRBV20-1, with TRBD2 matching over 7 bases. The CDR3 nucleotides are TGCAGTGCCAAAGGCACAACCGGGACTAACACAGATGCGCAGTATTTT. This gives the protein CSAKGTTGTNTDAQYF.